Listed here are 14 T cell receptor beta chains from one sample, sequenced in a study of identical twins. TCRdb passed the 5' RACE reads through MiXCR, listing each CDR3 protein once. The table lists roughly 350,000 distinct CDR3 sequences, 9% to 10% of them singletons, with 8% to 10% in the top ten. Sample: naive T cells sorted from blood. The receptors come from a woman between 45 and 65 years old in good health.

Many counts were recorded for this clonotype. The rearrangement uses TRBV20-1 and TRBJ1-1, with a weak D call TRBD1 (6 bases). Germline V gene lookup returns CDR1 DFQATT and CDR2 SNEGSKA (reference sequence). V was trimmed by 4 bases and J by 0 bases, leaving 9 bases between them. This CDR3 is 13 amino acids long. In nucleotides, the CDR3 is TGCAGTGCTATAACAGGGTTGAACACTGAAGCTTTCTTT. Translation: CSAITGLNTEAFF.

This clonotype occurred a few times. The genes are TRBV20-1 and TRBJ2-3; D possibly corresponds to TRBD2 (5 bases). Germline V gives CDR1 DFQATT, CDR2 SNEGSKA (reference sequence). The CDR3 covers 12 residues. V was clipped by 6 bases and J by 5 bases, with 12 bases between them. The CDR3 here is CSAKLVGDTQYF. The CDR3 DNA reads TGCAGTGCCAAACTAGTGGGAGATACGCAGTATTTT.

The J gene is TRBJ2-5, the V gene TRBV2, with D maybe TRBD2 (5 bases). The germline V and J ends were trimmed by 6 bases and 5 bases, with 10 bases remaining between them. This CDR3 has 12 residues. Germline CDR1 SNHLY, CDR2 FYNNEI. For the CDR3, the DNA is TGTGCCAGCAGCGACTACTGGGAGACCCAGTACTTC. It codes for CASSDYWETQYF.

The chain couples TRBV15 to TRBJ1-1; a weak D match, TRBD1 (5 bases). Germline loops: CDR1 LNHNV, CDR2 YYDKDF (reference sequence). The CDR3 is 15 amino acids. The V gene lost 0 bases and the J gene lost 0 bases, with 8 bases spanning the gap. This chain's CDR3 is CATSRDGGVNTEAFF. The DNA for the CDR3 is TGTGCCACCAGCAGAGATGGGGGAGTGAACACTGAAGCTTTCTTT.

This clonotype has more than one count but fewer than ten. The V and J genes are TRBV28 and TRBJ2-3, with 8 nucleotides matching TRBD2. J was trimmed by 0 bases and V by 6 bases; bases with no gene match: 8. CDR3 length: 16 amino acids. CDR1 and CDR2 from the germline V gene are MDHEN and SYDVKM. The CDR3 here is CASRGWTSQSTDTQYF. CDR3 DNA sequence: TGTGCCAGCAGGGGGTGGACTAGCCAAAGCACAGATACGCAGTATTTT.

Here the CDR3 DNA reads TGCAGCGTTGAAGATAGGCAGGGGGCCAATGAGCAGTTCTTC. It encodes CSVEDRQGANEQFF. The J gene is TRBJ2-1, the V gene TRBV29-1; 8 positions match TRBD1. Unmatched junction bases numbered 4, after V lost 0 bases and J lost 6 bases. CDR3 length: 14 residues. Germline V gene lookup returns CDR1 SQVTM and CDR2 ANQGSEA.

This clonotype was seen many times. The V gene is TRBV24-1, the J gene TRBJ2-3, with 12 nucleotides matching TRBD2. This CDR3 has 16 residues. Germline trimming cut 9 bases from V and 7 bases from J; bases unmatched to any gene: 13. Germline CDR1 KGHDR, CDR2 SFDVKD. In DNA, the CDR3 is TGTGCCACCGCGGAGGGTGGACTAGCGGGACCCCATACGCAGTATTTT. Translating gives CATAEGGLAGPHTQYF.

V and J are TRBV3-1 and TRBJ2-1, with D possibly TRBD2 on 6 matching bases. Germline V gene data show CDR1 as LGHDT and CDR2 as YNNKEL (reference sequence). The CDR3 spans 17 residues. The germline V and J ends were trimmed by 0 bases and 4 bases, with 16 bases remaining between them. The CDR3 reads CASSQEIGGVGYNEQFF. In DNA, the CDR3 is TGTGCCAGCAGCCAAGAAATTGGCGGGGTCGGTTACAATGAGCAGTTCTTC.

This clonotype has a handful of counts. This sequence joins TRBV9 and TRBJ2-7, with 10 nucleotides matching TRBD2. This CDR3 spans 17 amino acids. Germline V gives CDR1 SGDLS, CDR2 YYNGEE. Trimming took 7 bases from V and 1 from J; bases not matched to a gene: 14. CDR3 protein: CASCMGLAGAGSYEQYV. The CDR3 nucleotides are TGTGCCAGCTGTATGGGGCTAGCGGGAGCGGGGTCCTACGAGCAGTACGTC.

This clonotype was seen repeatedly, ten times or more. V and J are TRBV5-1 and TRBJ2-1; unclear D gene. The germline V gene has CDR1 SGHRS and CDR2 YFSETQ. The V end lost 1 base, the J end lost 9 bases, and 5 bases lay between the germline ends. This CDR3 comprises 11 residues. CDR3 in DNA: TGCGCCAGCAGCTTGCTTTTTGAGCAGTTCTTC. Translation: CASSLLFEQFF.

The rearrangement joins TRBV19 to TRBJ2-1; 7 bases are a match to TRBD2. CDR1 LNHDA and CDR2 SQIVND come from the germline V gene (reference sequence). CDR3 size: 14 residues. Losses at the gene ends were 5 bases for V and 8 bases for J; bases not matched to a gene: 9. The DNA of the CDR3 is TGTGCCAGTAGTTGGACGCGGGAGAGCGATGAGCAGTTCTTC. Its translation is CASSWTRESDEQFF.

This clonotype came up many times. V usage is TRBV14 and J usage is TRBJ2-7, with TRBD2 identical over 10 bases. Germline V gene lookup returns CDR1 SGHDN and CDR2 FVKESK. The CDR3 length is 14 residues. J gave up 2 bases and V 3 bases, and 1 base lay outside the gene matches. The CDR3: CASSQLAGAYEQYF. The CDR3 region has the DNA TGTGCCAGCAGCCAGCTAGCGGGAGCCTACGAGCAGTACTTC.

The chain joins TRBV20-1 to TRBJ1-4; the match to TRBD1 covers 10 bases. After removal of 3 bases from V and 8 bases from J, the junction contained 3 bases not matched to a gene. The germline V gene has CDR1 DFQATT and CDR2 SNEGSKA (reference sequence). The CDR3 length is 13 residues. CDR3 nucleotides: TGCAGTGCTAGCTGGACAGGGGGGGAAAAACTGTTTTTT. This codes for CSASWTGGEKLFF.

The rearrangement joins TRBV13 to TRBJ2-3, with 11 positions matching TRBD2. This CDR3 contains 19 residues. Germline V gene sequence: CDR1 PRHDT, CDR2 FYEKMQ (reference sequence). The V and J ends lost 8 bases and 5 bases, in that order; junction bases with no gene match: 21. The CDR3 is CASHGSSGRAGVGEDTQYF. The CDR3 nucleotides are TGTGCCAGCCATGGTAGTAGCGGGAGGGCCGGAGTTGGAGAAGATACGCAGTATTTT.